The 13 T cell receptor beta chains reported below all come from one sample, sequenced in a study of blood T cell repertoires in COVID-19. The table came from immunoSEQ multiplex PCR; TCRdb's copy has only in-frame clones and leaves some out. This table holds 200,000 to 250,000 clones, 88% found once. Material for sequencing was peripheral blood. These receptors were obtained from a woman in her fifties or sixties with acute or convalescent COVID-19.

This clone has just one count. In DNA form, the CDR3 reads TGTGCCAGCAGCTTGAGCGGGAGTTCCTACGAGCAGTACTTC. Translation: CASSLSGSSYEQYF. The rearrangement links TRBV5-6 to TRBJ2-7, with 8 positions matching TRBD2. With 1 base clipped from V and 1 base from J, the junction kept 1 base outside the gene matches. The CDR3 loop spans 14 amino acids. The V gene's germline CDR1 is SGHDT and CDR2 YYEEEE.

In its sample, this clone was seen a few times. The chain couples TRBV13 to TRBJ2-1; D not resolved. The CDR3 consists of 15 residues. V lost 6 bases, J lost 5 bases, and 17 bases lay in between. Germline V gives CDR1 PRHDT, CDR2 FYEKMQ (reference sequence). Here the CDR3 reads CASSSPTNPDNEQFF. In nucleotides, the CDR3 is TGTGCCAGCAGTTCACCCACCAACCCGGACAATGAGCAGTTCTTC.

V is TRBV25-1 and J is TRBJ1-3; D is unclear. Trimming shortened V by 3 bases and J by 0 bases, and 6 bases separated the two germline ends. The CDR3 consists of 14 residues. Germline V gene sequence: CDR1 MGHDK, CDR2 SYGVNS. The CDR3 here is CASSDSYSGNTIYF. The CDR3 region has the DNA TGTGCCAGCAGTGACAGTTACTCTGGAAACACCATATATTTT.

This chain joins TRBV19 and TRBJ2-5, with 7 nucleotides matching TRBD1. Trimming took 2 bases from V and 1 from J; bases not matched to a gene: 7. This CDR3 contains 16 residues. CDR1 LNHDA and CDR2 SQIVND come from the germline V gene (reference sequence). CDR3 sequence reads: CASSIRRTGPQETQYF. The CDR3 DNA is TGTGCCAGTAGTATAAGAAGGACAGGACCCCAAGAGACCCAGTACTTC.

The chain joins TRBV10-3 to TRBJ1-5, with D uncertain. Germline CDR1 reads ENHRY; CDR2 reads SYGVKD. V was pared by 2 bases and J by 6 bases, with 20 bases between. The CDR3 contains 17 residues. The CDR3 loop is CAISEGRPGLPLQPQHF. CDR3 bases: TGTGCCATCAGTGAGGGTAGGCCTGGGCTCCCCCTTCAGCCCCAGCATTTT.

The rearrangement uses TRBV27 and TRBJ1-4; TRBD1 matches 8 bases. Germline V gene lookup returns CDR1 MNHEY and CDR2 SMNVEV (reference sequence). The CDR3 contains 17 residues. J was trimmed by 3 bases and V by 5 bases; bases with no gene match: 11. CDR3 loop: CASSLYRGVGPNEKLFF. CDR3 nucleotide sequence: TGTGCCAGCAGTCTATACAGGGGGGTAGGACCTAATGAAAAACTGTTTTTT.

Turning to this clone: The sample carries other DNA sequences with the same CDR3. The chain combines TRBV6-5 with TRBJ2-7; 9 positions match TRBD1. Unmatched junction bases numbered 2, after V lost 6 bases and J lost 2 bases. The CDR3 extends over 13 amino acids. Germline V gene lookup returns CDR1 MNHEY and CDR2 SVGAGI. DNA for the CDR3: TGTGCCAGCAGGGGACAGGGAGCCTACGAGCAGTACTTC. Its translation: CASRGQGAYEQYF.

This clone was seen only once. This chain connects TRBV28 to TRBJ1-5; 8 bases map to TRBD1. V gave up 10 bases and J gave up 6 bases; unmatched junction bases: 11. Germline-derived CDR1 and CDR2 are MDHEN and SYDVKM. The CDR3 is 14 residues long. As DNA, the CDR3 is TGTGCCACCTCAGGGGGCGCCGAGGTTCAGCCCCAGCATTTT. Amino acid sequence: CATSGGAEVQPQHF.

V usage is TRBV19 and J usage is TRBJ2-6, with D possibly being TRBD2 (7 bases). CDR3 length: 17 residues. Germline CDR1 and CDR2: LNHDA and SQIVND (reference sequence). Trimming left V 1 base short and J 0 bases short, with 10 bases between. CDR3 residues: CASSIGRGASGANVLTF. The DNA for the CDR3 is TGTGCCAGTAGTATAGGACGGGGGGCCTCTGGGGCCAACGTCCTGACTTTC. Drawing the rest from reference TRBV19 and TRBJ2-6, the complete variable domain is DGGITQSPKYLFRKEGQNVTLSCEQNLNHDAMYWYRQDPGQGLRLIYYSQIVNDFQKGDIAEGYSVSREKKESFPLTVTSAQKNPTAFYLCASSIGRGASGANVLTFGAGSRLTVL.

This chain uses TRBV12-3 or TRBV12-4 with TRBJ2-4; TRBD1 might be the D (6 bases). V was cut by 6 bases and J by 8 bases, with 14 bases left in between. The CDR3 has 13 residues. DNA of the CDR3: TGTGCCAGCAGCCCGGGACAAGGGTACATTCAGTACTTC. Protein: CASSPGQGYIQYF.

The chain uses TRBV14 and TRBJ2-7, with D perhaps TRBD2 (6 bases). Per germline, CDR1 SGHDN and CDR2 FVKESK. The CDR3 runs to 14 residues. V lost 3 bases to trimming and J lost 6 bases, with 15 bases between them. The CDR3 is CASSHPGTPLEQYF. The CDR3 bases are TGTGCCAGCAGCCACCCCGGGACTCCGCTCGAGCAGTACTTC.

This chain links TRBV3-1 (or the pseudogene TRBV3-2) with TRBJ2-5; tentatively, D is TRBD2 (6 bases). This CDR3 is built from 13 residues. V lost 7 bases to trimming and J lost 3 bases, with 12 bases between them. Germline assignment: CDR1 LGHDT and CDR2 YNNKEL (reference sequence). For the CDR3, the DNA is TGTGCCAGCAACCGACTAGGGGAAGAGACCCAGTACTTC. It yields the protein CASNRLGEETQYF.

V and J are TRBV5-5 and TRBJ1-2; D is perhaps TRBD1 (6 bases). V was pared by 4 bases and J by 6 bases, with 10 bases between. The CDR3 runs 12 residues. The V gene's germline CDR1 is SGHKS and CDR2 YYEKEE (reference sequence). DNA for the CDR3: TGTGCCAGCAGCCCGGACAGTAATGGCTACACCTTC. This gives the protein CASSPDSNGYTF.